A selection of T cell receptor beta chains follows, all from one sample in a study of T cell responses to AZD1222 COVID-19 vaccine. The data were produced by immunoSEQ multiplex PCR, yet TCRdb's version contains in-frame clones alone and is incomplete. Of tens of thousands of clones in the sample, about 88% were seen once. The material was peripheral blood, obtained 28 days after the second AZD1222 dose. These receptors all come from an adult who received the AZD1222 COVID-19 vaccine. The CDR3 runs from the conserved cysteine through the conserved F or W.

J	V	CDR3
TRBJ2-7	TRBV2	CASSLAGVSYEQYF
TRBJ2-1	TRBV6-5	CASSYSRVNEQFF
TRBJ2-7	TRBV5-6	CASSWVGGYEQYF
TRBJ2-1	TRBV9	CASSPRTDNEQFF
TRBJ2-3	TRBV11-2	CASSLEKRGGRYTQYF
TRBJ2-6	TRBV6-5	CASSLNSGANVLTF
TRBJ1-3	TRBV18	CASSPRTGAGGNTIYF
TRBJ2-1	TRBV27	CASRRVYNEQFF
TRBJ1-1	TRBV6-5	CASSYSKVGTEAFF
TRBJ1-4	TRBV6-5	CASRADSTTNEKLFF
TRBJ2-2	TRBV3-1/TRBV3-2	CASSQGSGGGTGELFF
TRBJ2-6	TRBV10-3	CAISEPRTGNSGANVLTF
TRBJ2-5	TRBV24-1	CATTPRRGQMGETQYF
TRBJ1-1	TRBV7-2	CASSLVRATEAFF
TRBJ1-1	TRBV12-3/TRBV12-4	CATRGAMNTEAFF
TRBJ1-2	TRBV19	CASSPLRQFAGYTF
TRBJ2-7	TRBV5-1	CASSHGQASYEQYF